Following are 13 T cell receptor beta chains from one sample sequenced in a study of cytomegalovirus exposure and HLA in healthy donors. PCR primers comprised 60 Vbeta and 13 Jbeta primers. Assay used: immunoSEQ multiplex PCR; TCRdb lists only in-frame clones, some missing. This table has about 200,000 clones, around nine tenths appearing once. Sequencing used PBMCs. These receptors originate from a woman under 30 in good health and CMV-seronegative.

About this clone: One junction end disagrees with the germline gene, perhaps due to a read error. Within the sample, other DNA sequences also encode this same CDR3. The chain is built from TRBV2 and TRBJ1-1; 7 nucleotides align to TRBD1. This CDR3 spans 12 amino acids. Germline V gene lookup returns CDR1 SNHLY and CDR2 FYNNEI. The CDR3 spells CANKQGRTEAFF. In DNA, the CDR3 is TGTGCCAATAAACAGGGGAGGACTGAAGCTTTCTTC.

The chain carries TRBV5-1 and TRBJ1-6; tentatively, D is TRBD1 (6 bases). Germline V gene data show CDR1 as SGHRS and CDR2 as YFSETQ. Trimming stripped 4 bases from V and 3 bases from J, with 11 bases between. CDR3 length equals 15 residues. CDR3 loop: CASSVTGIYNSPLHF. Here the CDR3 DNA reads TGCGCCAGCAGCGTTACAGGGATCTATAATTCACCCCTCCACTTT.

J is TRBJ2-1 and V is TRBV4-3; D perhaps matches TRBD2 (5 bases). Per the germline V gene, CDR1 is LGHNA and CDR2 is YSLEER. The length of the CDR3 is 14 residues. The ends were cut back, 0 bases at V and 9 bases at J, with 12 bases in the middle. The CDR3, as DNA: TGCGCCAGCAGCCAAGATACTAGTATTACTGAGCAGTTCTTC. Protein product: CASSQDTSITEQFF.

This rearrangement joins TRBV15 to TRBJ2-7; TRBD2 is a possible D gene (5 bases). The CDR3 contains 15 residues. V lost 2 bases and J lost 7, with 18 bases in between. CDR1 is LNHNV and CDR2 is YYDKDF in the germline V gene (reference sequence). This CDR3 is CATSRLLEGSVEQYF. CDR3 coding DNA: TGTGCCACCAGCAGACTACTAGAAGGTTCAGTAGAGCAGTACTTC. The full variable domain, completed using reference TRBV15 and TRBJ2-7, is DAMVIQNPRYQVTQFGKPVTLSCSQTLNHNVMYWYQQKSSQAPKLLFHYYDKDFNNEADTPDNFQSRRPNTSFCFLDIRSPGLGDTAMYLCATSRLLEGSVEQYFGPGTRLTVT.

The chain is built from TRBV18 and TRBJ1-2; TRBD1 matches 10 bases. The trim removed 6 bases at V and 0 bases at J, leaving 7 bases unmatched. The CDR3 totals 16 residues. Germline lookup yields CDR1 KGHSH and CDR2 LQKENI. CDR3 residues: CASSPTGTGANYGYTF. CDR3 DNA: TGTGCCAGCTCCCCCACCGGGACAGGGGCTAACTATGGCTACACCTTC.

The chain joins TRBV4-2 to TRBJ2-7; 8 nucleotides align to TRBD1. The ends lost 4 bases at V and 4 bases at J; junction bases unmatched: 9. Germline loops: CDR1 LGHNA, CDR2 YNFKEQ. This CDR3 has 15 amino acids. The CDR3 sequence: CASSLGSQGAYEQYF. The DNA of the CDR3 is TGTGCCAGCAGCCTCGGGTCTCAGGGGGCATACGAGCAGTACTTC.

This clone was observed a single time. The chain carries TRBV6-5 and TRBJ1-5; D remains ambiguous. The CDR3 loop spans 13 amino acids. V lost 4 bases to trimming and J lost 7 bases, with 11 bases between them. CDR1 MNHEY and CDR2 SVGAGI come from the germline V gene. CDR3 sequence reads: CASSSGSNQPQHF. The CDR3 coding sequence is TGTGCCAGCAGTTCCGGGTCCAACCAGCCCCAGCATTTT.

This clone has just one count. The chain links TRBV5-1 to TRBJ2-1; TRBD1 might be the D (6 bases). The CDR3 has 17 residues. V lost 0 bases, J lost 5 bases, and 18 bases lay in between. Germline V lookup: CDR1 SGHRS, CDR2 YFSETQ. Here the CDR3 reads CASSLARPDRRDNEQFF. Here the CDR3 DNA reads TGCGCCAGCAGCTTGGCCCGGCCGGACAGACGCGACAATGAGCAGTTCTTC.

The table lists this clone with a few counts. The V call is TRBV7-9, the J call TRBJ1-4; 7 bases are a match to TRBD1. After removal of 0 bases from V and 5 bases from J, the junction contained 3 bases not matched to a gene. CDR1 and CDR2 (germline): SEHNR, FQNEAQ (reference sequence). The CDR3 has 15 amino acids. As DNA, the CDR3 is TGTGCCAGCAGCTTAGCTACAGGGGTAAATGAAAAACTGTTTTTT. Translating it yields CASSLATGVNEKLFF.

The rearrangement uses TRBV19 and TRBJ1-5; no reliable D call. The CDR3 loop spans 13 amino acids. Trimming left V 8 bases short and J 0 bases short, with 8 bases between. The germline V gene has CDR1 LNHDA and CDR2 SQIVND (reference sequence). As DNA, the CDR3 is TGTGCCAGTCCTAGCTTTAGCAATCAGCCCCAGCATTTT. Translated: CASPSFSNQPQHF.

This chain connects TRBV11-2 to TRBJ2-3, with TRBD2 matching 8 bases. CDR3 length equals 13 residues. Germline trimming cut 8 bases from V and 5 bases from J; bases unmatched to any gene: 6. Germline V CDR1 and CDR2: SGHAT, FQNNGV. CDR3 residues: CASGAGVKDTQYF. Here the CDR3 DNA reads TGTGCCAGCGGAGCGGGAGTGAAAGATACGCAGTATTTT.

V and J are TRBV15 and TRBJ2-5; 7 bases are shared with TRBD2. Germline V gene data show CDR1 as LNHNV and CDR2 as YYDKDF (reference sequence). The V and J ends lost 5 bases and 2 bases, in that order; junction bases with no gene match: 5. This CDR3 region has 14 residues. This CDR3 is CATSPRAGQETQYF. CDR3 coding DNA: TGTGCCACCAGCCCCCGAGCGGGACAAGAGACCCAGTACTTC.

In DNA form, the CDR3 reads TGTGCCAGCACCCCGCTGAGAGGCACTGAAGCTTTCTTT. This encodes CASTPLRGTEAFF. V gene TRBV6-1 combines with J gene TRBJ1-1; D not resolved. The CDR3 sequence is 13 residues long. Trimming removed 7 bases at V and 4 bases at J, with 13 bases between. Germline-derived CDR1 and CDR2 are MNHNS and SASEGT.